This TCR beta chain was recorded in a study of Ad26.COV2.S vaccination and SARS-CoV-2 variants. Treatment indicated: 15 to 20 received Ad26.COV2.S at low or high dose, single or two shots; several received placebo; per-sample allocation not given. Specimen acquisition occurred on day 63 following the initial vaccine or placebo injection. The sample holds one count of this clone. Method: immunoSEQ multiplex PCR; TCRdb's copy keeps in-frame clones and lacks some. The data contain about 450,000 clones, approximately 89% of them seen just once; the ten biggest clones take up approximately 2.5%. The material sequenced was peripheral blood, taken in a trial of Ad26.COV2.S vaccine versus placebo. The clonotype was recovered from a person aged 18-65 years who received the Ad26.COV2.S COVID-19 vaccine or a placebo.

The CDR3 reads CASSLGSDYEQYF. The DNA of the CDR3 is TGTGCCAGCAGCTTGGGCAGTGACTACGAGCAGTACTTC. This chain connects TRBV5-6 to TRBJ2-7; D unclear. The V gene's germline CDR1 is SGHDT and CDR2 YYEEEE. V lost 0 bases, J lost 3 bases, and 7 bases lay in between. This CDR3 region has 13 residues.